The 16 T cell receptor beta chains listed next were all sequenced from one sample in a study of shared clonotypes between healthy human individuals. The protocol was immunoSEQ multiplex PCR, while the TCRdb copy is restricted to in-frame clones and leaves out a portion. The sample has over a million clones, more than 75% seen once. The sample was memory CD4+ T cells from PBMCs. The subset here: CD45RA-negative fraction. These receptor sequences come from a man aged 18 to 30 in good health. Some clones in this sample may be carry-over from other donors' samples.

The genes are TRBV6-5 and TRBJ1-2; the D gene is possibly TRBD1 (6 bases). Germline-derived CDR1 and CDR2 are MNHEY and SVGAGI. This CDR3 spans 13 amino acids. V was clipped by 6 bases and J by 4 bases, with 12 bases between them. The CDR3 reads CASSGGGGYGYTF. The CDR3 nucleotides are TGTGCCAGCAGCGGGGGAGGGGGCTATGGCTACACCTTC.

The CDR3 DNA sequence: TGTGCCTGGAGTGGACAGGGTGAAAAACTGTTTTTT. Amino acid sequence: CAWSGQGEKLFF. J is TRBJ1-4 and V is TRBV30, with 7 nucleotides matching TRBD1. Germline V gene sequence: CDR1 GTSNPN, CDR2 SVGIG (reference sequence). V shed 1 base and J 7 bases; nucleotides not matched to a gene: 0. The CDR3 has 12 residues.

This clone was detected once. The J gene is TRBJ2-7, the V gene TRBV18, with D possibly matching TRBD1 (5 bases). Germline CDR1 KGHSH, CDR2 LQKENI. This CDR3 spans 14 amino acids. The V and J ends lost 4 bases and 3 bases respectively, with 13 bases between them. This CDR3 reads CASSQGRVDYEQYF. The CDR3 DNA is TGTGCCAGCTCACAGGGCAGGGTGGACTACGAGCAGTACTTC.

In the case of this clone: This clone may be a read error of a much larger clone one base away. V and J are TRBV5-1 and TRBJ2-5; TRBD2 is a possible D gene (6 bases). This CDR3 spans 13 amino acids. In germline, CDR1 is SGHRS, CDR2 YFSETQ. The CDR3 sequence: CASSLIAEETRYF. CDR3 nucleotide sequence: TGCGCCAGCAGCTTGATAGCGGAAGAGACCCGGTACTTC.

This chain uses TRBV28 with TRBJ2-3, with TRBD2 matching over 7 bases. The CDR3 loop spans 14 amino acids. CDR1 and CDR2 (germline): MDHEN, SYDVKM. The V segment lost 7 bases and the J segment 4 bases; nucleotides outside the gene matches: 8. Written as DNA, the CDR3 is TGTGCCAGCAAAGCGGGACTAACTCCAGATACGCAGTATTTT. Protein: CASKAGLTPDTQYF.

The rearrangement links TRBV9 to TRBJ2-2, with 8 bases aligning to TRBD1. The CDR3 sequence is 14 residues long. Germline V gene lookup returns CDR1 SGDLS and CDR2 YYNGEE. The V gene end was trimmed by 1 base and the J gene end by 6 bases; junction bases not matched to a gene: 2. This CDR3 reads CASSVQTGAGELFF. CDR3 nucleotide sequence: TGTGCCAGCAGCGTACAGACAGGGGCCGGGGAGCTGTTTTTT.

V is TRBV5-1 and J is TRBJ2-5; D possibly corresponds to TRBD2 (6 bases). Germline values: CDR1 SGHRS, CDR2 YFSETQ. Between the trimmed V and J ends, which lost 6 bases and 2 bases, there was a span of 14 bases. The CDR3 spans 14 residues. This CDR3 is CASTHPAGQETQYF. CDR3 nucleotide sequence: TGCGCCAGCACTCACCCAGCGGGTCAAGAGACCCAGTACTTC.

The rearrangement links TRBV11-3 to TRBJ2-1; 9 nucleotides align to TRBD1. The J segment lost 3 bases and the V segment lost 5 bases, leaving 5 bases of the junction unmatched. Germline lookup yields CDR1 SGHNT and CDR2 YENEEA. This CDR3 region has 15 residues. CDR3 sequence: CASSARTGVYNEQFF. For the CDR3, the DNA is TGTGCCAGCAGCGCCCGGACAGGGGTCTACAATGAGCAGTTCTTC.

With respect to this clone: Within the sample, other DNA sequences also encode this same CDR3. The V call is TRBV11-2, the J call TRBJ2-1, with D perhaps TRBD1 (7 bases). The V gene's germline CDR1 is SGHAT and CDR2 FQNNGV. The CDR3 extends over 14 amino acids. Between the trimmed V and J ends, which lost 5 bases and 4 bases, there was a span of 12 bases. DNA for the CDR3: TGTGCCAGCAGCGCGGGACAGCTTTACAATGAGCAGTTCTTC. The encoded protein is CASSAGQLYNEQFF.

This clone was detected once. CDR3 sequence: CASSLGYRTQETQYF. The CDR3 DNA reads as TGCGCCAGCAGCTTGGGGTATAGGACACAAGAGACCCAGTACTTC. V gene TRBV5-1 combines with J gene TRBJ2-5; TRBD1 is a possible D gene (5 bases). This CDR3 region has 15 residues. Trimming removed 0 bases at V and 2 bases at J, with 11 bases between. From germline, CDR1 is SGHRS and CDR2 YFSETQ.

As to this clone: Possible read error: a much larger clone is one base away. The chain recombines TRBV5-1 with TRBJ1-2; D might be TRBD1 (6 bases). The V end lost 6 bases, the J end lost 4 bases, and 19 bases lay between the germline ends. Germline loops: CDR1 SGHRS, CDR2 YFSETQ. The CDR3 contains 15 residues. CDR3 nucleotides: TGCGCCAGCAATAGGGGGGACCCTCCGCGCTATGGCTACACCTTC. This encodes CASNRGDPPRYGYTF.

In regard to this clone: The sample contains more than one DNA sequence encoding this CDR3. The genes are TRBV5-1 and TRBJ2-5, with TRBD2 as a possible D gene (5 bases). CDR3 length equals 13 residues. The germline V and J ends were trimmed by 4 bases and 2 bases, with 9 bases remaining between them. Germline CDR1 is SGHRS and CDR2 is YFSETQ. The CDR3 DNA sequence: TGCGCCAGCAGCCCGAGGACTCAAGAGACCCAGTACTTC. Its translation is CASSPRTQETQYF. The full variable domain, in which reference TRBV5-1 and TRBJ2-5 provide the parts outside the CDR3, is KAGVTQTPRYLIKTRGQQVTLSCSPISGHRSVSWYQQTPGQGLQFLFEYFSETQRNKGNFPGRFSGRQFSNSRSEMNVSTLELGDSALYLCASSPRTQETQYFGPGTRLLVL.

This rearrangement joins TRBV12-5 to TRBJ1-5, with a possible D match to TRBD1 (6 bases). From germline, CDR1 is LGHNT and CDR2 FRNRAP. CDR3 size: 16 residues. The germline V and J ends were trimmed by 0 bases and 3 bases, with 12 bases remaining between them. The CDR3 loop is CASGLVWTAINQPQHF. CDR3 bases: TGTGCTAGTGGTTTGGTCTGGACAGCGATCAATCAGCCCCAGCATTTT.

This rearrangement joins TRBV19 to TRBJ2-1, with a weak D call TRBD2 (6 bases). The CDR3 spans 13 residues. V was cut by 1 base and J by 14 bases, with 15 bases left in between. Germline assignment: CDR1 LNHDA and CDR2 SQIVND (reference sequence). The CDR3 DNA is TGTGCCAGTAGTATAGTTTTCGCTAGCGAGGAGTTCTTC. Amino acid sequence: CASSIVFASEEFF.

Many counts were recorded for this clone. The CDR3 coding sequence is TGTGCCAGCAGCGGCCGGACCACTGAAGCTTTCTTT. This sequence encodes CASSGRTTEAFF. The rearrangement uses TRBV7-2 and TRBJ1-1, with D unresolved. The germline CDR1 and CDR2 sequences are SGHTA and FQGNSA. The CDR3 is made up of 12 amino acids. V was clipped by 5 bases and J by 4 bases, with 8 bases between them.

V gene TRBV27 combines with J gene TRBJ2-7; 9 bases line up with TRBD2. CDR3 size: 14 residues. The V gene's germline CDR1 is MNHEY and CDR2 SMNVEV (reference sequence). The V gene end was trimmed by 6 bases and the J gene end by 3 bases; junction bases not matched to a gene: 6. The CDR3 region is CASSLSGRRYEQYF. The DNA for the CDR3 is TGTGCCAGCAGCCTTAGCGGGAGACGCTACGAGCAGTACTTC.